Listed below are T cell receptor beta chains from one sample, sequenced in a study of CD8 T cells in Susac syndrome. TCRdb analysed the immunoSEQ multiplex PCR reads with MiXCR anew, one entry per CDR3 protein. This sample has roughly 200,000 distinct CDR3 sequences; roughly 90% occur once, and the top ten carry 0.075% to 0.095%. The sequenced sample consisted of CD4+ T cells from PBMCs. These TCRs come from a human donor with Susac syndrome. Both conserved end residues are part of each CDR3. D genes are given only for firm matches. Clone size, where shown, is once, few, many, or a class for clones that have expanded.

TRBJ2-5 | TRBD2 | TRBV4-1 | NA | TGCGCCAGCAGCCAAGATGAGACGCTAGCGGGAAGGTCCCAGTACTTC | CASSQDETLAGRSQYF
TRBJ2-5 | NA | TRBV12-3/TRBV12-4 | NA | TGTGCCAGCACAAGCGGTGAGACCCAGTACTTC | CASTSGETQYF
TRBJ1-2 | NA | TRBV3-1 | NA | TGTGCCAGCAGCCAAGCTTCTAACTATGGCTACACCTTC | CASSQASNYGYTF
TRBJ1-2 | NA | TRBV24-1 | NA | TGTGCCACCAGTGATCTGTCCACCACCCGGGGCTACACCTTC | CATSDLSTTRGYTF
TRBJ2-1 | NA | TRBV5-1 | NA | TGCGCCAGCAGCTTTCTTGTGGGAGGGAGGGGGAATGAGCAGTTCTTC | CASSFLVGGRGNEQFF
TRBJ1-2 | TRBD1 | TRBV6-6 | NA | TGTGCCAGCCGGGGACAGCAGATCATAGTAGTAGGCTACACCTTC | CASRGQQIIVVGYTF
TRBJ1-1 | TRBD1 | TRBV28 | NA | TGTGCCAGCAGTCGGACAGGGGGCTCTCAAGCTTTCTTT | CASSRTGGSQAFF
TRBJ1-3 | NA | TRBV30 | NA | TGTGCCTGGAGTGTCTTGGAAGCTGGAAACACCATATATTTT | CAWSVLEAGNTIYF
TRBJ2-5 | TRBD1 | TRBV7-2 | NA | TGTGCCAGCAGCTTAGAACTGCGGTGGGACAGGGTACAAGAGACCCAGTACTTC | CASSLELRWDRVQETQYF
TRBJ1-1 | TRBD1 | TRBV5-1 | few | TGCGCCAGCAGCTTGCAGAACCCAGGGGGAACCACTGAAGCTTTCTTT | CASSLQNPGGTTEAFF
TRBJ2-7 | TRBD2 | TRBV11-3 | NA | TGTGCCAGCAGCTTAAGGGGACTAGCGTTGTCCTCCTACGAGCAGTACTTC | CASSLRGLALSSYEQYF
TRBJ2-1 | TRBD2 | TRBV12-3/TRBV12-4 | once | TGTGCCAGCAGTTCATCGGTAGCGGGAGGGCCTATAAATGAGCAGTTCTTC | CASSSSVAGGPINEQFF
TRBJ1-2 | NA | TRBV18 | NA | TGTGCCAGCTCACCGACAGTTAACTATGGCTACACCTTC | CASSPTVNYGYTF
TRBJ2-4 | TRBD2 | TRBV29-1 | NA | TGCAGCGTTAGCGGGAGAGGGGAAAACATTCAGTACTTC | CSVSGRGENIQYF
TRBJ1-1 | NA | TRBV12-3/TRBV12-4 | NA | TGTGCCAGCAGTTTTTCTTTGCCCCACACTGAAGCTTTCTTT | CASSFSLPHTEAFF
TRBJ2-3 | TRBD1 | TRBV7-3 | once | TGTGCCAGCAGCGCTCCGGGACAGGGGAGTGGCACAGATACGCAGTATTTT | CASSAPGQGSGTDTQYF
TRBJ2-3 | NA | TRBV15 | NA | TGTGCCACCAGCAGAGATATGATCTCGGGGAGAAGTAGCACAGATACGCAGTATTTT | CATSRDMISGRSSTDTQYF
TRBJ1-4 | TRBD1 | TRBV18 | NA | TGTGCCAGCTCACTCTCGACAGGGAAGAGCGAAAAACTGTTTTTT | CASSLSTGKSEKLFF
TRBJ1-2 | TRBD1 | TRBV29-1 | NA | TGCAGTTTTTTTACTCCGGGACAGGGGGCGCCCGGCTACACCTTC | CSFFTPGQGAPGYTF
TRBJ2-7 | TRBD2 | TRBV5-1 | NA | TGCGCCAGCAGCTTGGTATGGGCGGGAGTAGACGAGCAGTACTTC | CASSLVWAGVDEQYF
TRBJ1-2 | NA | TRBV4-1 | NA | TGCGCCAGCAGCCAAGAGGGTGTTACAGGTGATGGCTACACCTTC | CASSQEGVTGDGYTF
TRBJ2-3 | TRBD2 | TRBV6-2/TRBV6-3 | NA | TGTGCCAGCAGTCCCCATACGGGAAGCGGGGGAGAGGATACGCAGTATTTT | CASSPHTGSGGEDTQYF
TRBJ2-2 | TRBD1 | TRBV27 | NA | TGTGCCAGCAGCGGGACAGTGAACACCGGGGAGCTGTTTTTT | CASSGTVNTGELFF
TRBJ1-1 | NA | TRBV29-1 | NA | TGCAGCGTTGAGGTCAGTCTTAACACTGAAGCTTCCTTT | CSVEVSLNTEASF
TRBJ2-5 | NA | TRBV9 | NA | TGTGCCAGCAGCGTAGGGGCAATCCAAGAGACCCAGTACTTC | CASSVGAIQETQYF